Below, 18 T cell receptor beta chains from the same sample are listed, as sequenced in a study of CD8 T cells in ankylosing spondylitis. TCRdb analysed the 5' RACE reads with MiXCR anew, one entry per CDR3 protein. The sample holds around 300,000 distinct CDR3 sequences; around 20% are singletons and the top ten take roughly 4%. The sample comprised blood, either unsorted or a sorted T cell fraction (not recorded which). The receptor set was obtained from a female donor with ankylosing spondylitis or in good health (not recorded which).

This clonotype appeared a few times. J is TRBJ2-5 and V is TRBV3-1; TRBD2 is a possible D gene (5 bases). CDR1 and CDR2 from the germline V gene are LGHDT and YNNKEL (reference sequence). CDR3 length equals 11 residues. The CDR3 spells CAAGFQETQYF. CDR3 nucleotide sequence: TGTGCGGCGGGTTTTCAAGAGACCCAGTACTTC.

This clonotype was seen a handful of times. This chain joins TRBV20-1 and TRBJ2-7; D uncertain. This CDR3 is built from 12 residues. The germline V gene has CDR1 DFQATT and CDR2 SNEGSKA (reference sequence). V was pared by 5 bases and J by 2 bases, with 10 bases between. DNA for the CDR3: TGCAGTGCTGGTAGGCGAACCTACGAGCAGTACTTC. Its protein product is CSAGRRTYEQYF.

The rearrangement joins TRBV7-2 to TRBJ2-1; no firm D call. The CDR3 length is 16 residues. The germline CDR1 and CDR2 sequences are SGHTA and FQGNSA. Trimming removed 2 bases from V and 3 bases from J, with 14 bases in between. CDR3 sequence (DNA): TGTGCCAGCAGCTTAAGACAAACTGGCGGCTACAATGAGCAGTTCTTC. Residues: CASSLRQTGGYNEQFF.

This chain links TRBV20-1 with TRBJ2-2; no clear D gene. The CDR3 has 13 amino acids. The germline V gene has CDR1 DFQATT and CDR2 SNEGSKA (reference sequence). V shed 5 bases and J shed 1 base, with 8 bases lying between them. The CDR3 is CSAVYGNTGELFF. In nucleotides, the CDR3 is TGCAGTGCTGTTTATGGGAACACCGGGGAGCTGTTTTTT.

This clonotype was detected many times. This rearrangement joins TRBV7-9 to TRBJ1-6; tentatively, D is TRBD1 (5 bases). CDR1 is SEHNR and CDR2 is FQNEAQ in the germline V gene (reference sequence). V shed 1 base and J shed 7 bases, with 8 bases lying between them. The length of the CDR3 is 14 residues. The CDR3 nucleotides read TGTGCCAGCAGCTTAGGAGGGACCAATTCACCCCTCCACTTT. Protein product: CASSLGGTNSPLHF.

This clonotype was found many times. J is TRBJ2-1 and V is TRBV6-5, with 9 positions matching TRBD2. From germline, CDR1 is MNHEY and CDR2 SVGAGI. The CDR3 is 14 residues long. The trim removed 6 bases at V and 3 bases at J, leaving 3 bases unmatched. The CDR3 here is CASRLAGDYNEQFF. As DNA, the CDR3 is TGTGCCAGCAGGTTAGCGGGAGACTACAATGAGCAGTTCTTC.

This clonotype was recorded many times. The chain carries TRBV6-2 or TRBV6-3 and TRBJ2-1, with D possibly matching TRBD2 (5 bases). The CDR3 runs 12 residues. Trimming removed 3 bases at V and 9 bases at J, with 9 bases between. From germline, CDR1 is MNHEY and CDR2 SVGEGT. The CDR3 loop reads CASSYYGGEQFF. CDR3 nucleotide sequence: TGTGCCAGCAGTTATTATGGAGGTGAGCAGTTCTTC.

The table lists this clonotype with a few counts. The chain is built from TRBV4-3 and TRBJ2-1; D ambiguous. The CDR3 length is 15 residues. CDR1 is LGHNA and CDR2 is YSLEER in the germline V gene. V lost 0 bases and J lost 3, with 9 bases in between. CDR3 DNA: TGCGCCAGCAGCCAAGATCGACCCGACTACAATGAGCAGTTCTTC. Its protein product is CASSQDRPDYNEQFF.

The V call is TRBV7-9, the J call TRBJ2-2; D is uncertain. This CDR3 contains 14 residues. Germline assignment: CDR1 SEHNR and CDR2 FQNEAQ (reference sequence). V was pared by 4 bases and J by 3 bases, with 9 bases between. The CDR3 loop is CASSSYTDTGELFF. The CDR3 nucleotides are TGTGCCAGCAGCTCCTACACAGACACCGGGGAGCTGTTTTTT. Full variable domain (missing parts from reference TRBV7-9 and TRBJ2-2): DTGVSQNPRHKITKRGQNVTFRCDPISEHNRLYWYRQTLGQGPEFLTYFQNEAQLEKSRLLSDRFSAERPKGSFSTLEIQRTEQGDSAMYLCASSSYTDTGELFFGEGSRLTVL.

This clonotype occurred a few times. The chain couples TRBV20-1 to TRBJ2-7; D may be TRBD2 (6 bases). The CDR3 sequence is 12 residues long. The V gene lost 6 bases and the J gene lost 0 bases, with 9 bases spanning the gap. Germline V gene sequence: CDR1 DFQATT, CDR2 SNEGSKA (reference sequence). CDR3 sequence reads: CSAEGGSYEQYF. As DNA, the CDR3 is TGCAGTGCGGAGGGTGGCTCCTACGAGCAGTACTTC.

Comment on this clonotype: It may be a read error: a sequence one base away is much more abundant. The genes are TRBV6-2 or TRBV6-3 and TRBJ2-3; 11 bases agree with TRBD2. This CDR3 comprises 20 residues. The trim removed 5 bases at V and 0 bases at J, leaving 16 bases unmatched. The V gene's germline CDR1 is MNHEY and CDR2 SVGEGT. The CDR3 loop reads CASSRLQGSGRAASTDTQYF. CDR3 nucleotide sequence: TGTGCCAGCAGTCGGCTTCAAGGTAGCGGGAGGGCCGCTAGCACAGATACGCAGTATTTT.

This clonotype was picked up many times. This rearrangement joins TRBV29-1 to TRBJ2-1; D unresolved. The CDR3 is 14 residues long. V gave up 0 bases and J gave up 8 bases, with 14 bases separating them. Germline V gives CDR1 SQVTM, CDR2 ANQGSEA. The CDR3 DNA sequence: TGCAGCGTTGAAGATCTAGGATTTTGGGATGAGCAGTTCTTC. It yields the protein CSVEDLGFWDEQFF.

This clonotype was found many times. This chain joins TRBV29-1 and TRBJ1-2; 7 nucleotides agree with TRBD1. The junction had 5 bases not matched to a gene; V was cut back by 6 bases and J by 4 bases. CDR1 is SQVTM and CDR2 is ANQGSEA in the germline V gene. This CDR3 is 12 amino acids long. The DNA for the CDR3 is TGCAGCGTCGGACAGGAAACCTATGGCTACACCTTC. It is translated as CSVGQETYGYTF.

The J gene is TRBJ2-3, the V gene TRBV12-3 or TRBV12-4; D might be TRBD1 or TRBD2, each matching 6 bases. Trimming pared 8 bases from V and 5 bases from J, leaving 14 bases between. The CDR3 has 13 residues. CDR3 loop: CASRWGAEDTQYF. The DNA of the CDR3 is TGTGCCAGCCGGTGGGGGGCGGAAGATACGCAGTATTTT.

Many counts were recorded for this clonotype. The chain employs TRBV10-2 and TRBJ2-7, with 8 nucleotides matching TRBD2. This CDR3 contains 13 residues. Unmatched junction bases numbered 4, after V lost 6 bases and J lost 3 bases. CDR1 WSHSY and CDR2 SAAADI come from the germline V gene. The CDR3 nucleotides are TGCGCCAGCAGAGGACTAGCAAGCTACGAGCAGTACTTC. Translation gives CASRGLASYEQYF.

J is TRBJ2-7 and V is TRBV5-5; no definite D call. V was shortened by 4 bases and J by 6 bases, with 17 bases between the two germline ends. This CDR3 is 14 amino acids long. Germline V gene data show CDR1 as SGHKS and CDR2 as YYEKEE (reference sequence). The CDR3 here is CASSPARSLFEQYF. The CDR3 nucleotides are TGTGCCAGCAGCCCGGCACGGTCTCTCTTCGAGCAGTACTTC. Drawing the rest from reference TRBV5-5 and TRBJ2-7, the complete variable domain is DAGVTQSPTHLIKTRGQQVTLRCSPISGHKSVSWYQQVLGQGPQFIFQYYEKEERGRGNFPDRFSARQFPNYSSELNVNALLLGDSALYLCASSPARSLFEQYFGPGTRLTVT.

The chain employs TRBV6-2 or TRBV6-3 and TRBJ2-1; TRBD1 is a possible D gene (6 bases). Trimming took 10 bases from V and 1 from J, leaving 11 bases between them. This CDR3 contains 13 residues. The germline V gene encodes CDR1 MNHEY and CDR2 SVGEGT. The CDR3 loop reads CATTGQSYNEQFF. The CDR3 DNA reads TGTGCCACGACAGGTCAGTCCTACAATGAGCAGTTCTTC.

The gene calls are TRBV20-1 and TRBJ2-1; D ambiguous. Trimming removed 6 bases at V and 6 bases at J, with 18 bases between. The germline CDR1 and CDR2 sequences are DFQATT and SNEGSKA (reference sequence). The CDR3 has 14 amino acids. The CDR3 spells CSARPDRVVNEQFF. For the CDR3, the DNA is TGCAGTGCCCGACCGGACCGGGTAGTCAATGAGCAGTTCTTC.